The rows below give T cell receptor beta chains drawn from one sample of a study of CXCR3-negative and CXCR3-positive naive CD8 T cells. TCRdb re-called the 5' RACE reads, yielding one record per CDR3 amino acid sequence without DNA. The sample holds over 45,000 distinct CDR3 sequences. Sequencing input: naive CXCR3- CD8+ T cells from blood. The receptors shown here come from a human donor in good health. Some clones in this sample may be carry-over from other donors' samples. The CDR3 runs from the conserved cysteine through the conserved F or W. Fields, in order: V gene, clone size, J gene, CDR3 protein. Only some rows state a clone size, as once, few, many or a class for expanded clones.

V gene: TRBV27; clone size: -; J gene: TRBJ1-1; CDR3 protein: CASSSGGMEAFF
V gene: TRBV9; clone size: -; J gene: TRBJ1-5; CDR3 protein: CASDHTGSGQPQHF
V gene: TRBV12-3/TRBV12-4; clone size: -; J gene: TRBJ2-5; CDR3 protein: CASSLELRGSKETQYF
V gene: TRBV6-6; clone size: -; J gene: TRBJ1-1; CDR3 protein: CASSYPEQGNTEAFF
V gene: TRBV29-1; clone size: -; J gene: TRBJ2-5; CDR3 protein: CSVDTEQGQETQYF
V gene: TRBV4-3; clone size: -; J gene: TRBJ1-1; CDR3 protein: CASSQDSLNTEAFF
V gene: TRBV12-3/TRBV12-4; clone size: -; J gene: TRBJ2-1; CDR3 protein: CASNRFGLADNEQFF
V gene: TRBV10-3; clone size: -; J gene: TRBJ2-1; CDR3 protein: CAISPTGVSYNEQFF
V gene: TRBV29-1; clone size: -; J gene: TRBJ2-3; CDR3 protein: CSVDWYTSGGTTDTQYF
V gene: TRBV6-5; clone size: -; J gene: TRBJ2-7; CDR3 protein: CASSPGQGASVQYF
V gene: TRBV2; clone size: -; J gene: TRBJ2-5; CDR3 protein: CARAPTSLQETQYF
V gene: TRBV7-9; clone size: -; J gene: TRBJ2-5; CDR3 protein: CASSLQGHETQYF
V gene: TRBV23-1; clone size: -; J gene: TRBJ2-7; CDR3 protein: CASSQSIWAGRDYEQYF
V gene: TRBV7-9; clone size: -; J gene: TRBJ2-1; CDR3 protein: CASEGGWTYNEQFF
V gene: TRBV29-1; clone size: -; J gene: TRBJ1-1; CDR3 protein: CSVEGREASNTEAFF
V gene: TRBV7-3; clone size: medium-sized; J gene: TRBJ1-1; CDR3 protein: CASSSGQGTTEAFF
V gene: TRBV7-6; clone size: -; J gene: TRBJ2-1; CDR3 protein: CASSLSRGGGNENEQFF
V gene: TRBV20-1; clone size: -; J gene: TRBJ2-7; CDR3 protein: CSARDRAGGRNEQYF
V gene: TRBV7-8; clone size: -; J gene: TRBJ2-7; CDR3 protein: CASSLVRTGGLSYEQYF
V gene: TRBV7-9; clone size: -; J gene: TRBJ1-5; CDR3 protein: CASSFQIGTGDYSNQPQHF
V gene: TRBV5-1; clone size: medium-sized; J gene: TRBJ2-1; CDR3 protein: CASSLAPGQYNEQFF
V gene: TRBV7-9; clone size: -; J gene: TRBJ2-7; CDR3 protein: CASSLLLAGIHEQYF
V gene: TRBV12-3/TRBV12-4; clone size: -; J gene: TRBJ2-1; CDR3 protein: CASSQTSGSYNEQFF
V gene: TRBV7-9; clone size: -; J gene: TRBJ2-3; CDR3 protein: CASRGGAEPTDTQYF
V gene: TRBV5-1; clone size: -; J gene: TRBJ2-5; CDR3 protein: CASSLGVRQQETQYF
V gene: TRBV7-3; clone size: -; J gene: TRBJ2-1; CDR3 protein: CASSSSGTDYNEQFF